These T cell receptor beta chains were read from a single sample in a study of blood T cell repertoires in COVID-19. Clones were sequenced by immunoSEQ multiplex PCR, and TCRdb holds only the in-frame ones, with some missing. The top ten hold approximately 20% of the sample, which has roughly 88,000 clones, roughly 87% seen once. Input material: peripheral blood. These receptor sequences come from a woman aged 55-69 years with COVID-19, enrolled during active disease. CDR3s include the opening cysteine and the closing phenylalanine or tryptophan. A D gene is named only where the DNA matches it firmly. Size is stated for part of the rows, as once, few or many counts, or as a class when the clone is expanded.

D	V	J	size	CDR3	DNA
TRBD1	TRBV25-1	TRBJ1-1	once	CASSRRTGENTEAFF	TGTGCCAGCAGTCGACGAACAGGGGAGAACACTGAAGCTTTCTTT
TRBD1	TRBV2	TRBJ1-3	.	CASSEGRQGARSSGNTIYF	TGTGCCAGCAGTGAGGGGAGACAGGGGGCTCGTTCTTCTGGAAACACCATATATTTT
TRBD1	TRBV7-2	TRBJ1-1	.	CASSLDRLDTVAFF	TGTGCCAGCAGCTTGGACAGGTTGGACACTGTAGCTTTCTTT
.	TRBV5-1	TRBJ2-5	.	CASSLGTRQETQYF	TGCGCCAGCAGCTTGGGTACTAGGCAGGAGACCCAGTACTTC
.	TRBV9	TRBJ2-3	.	CASSVGRGTDTQYF	TGTGCCAGCAGCGTAGGCAGGGGCACAGATACGCAGTATTTT
.	TRBV10-3	TRBJ1-5	.	CAISEQGGQPQHF	TGTGCCATCAGTGAACAGGGTGGGCAGCCCCAGCATTTT
TRBD1	TRBV4-2	TRBJ2-2	.	CASSQGQGTTGELFF	TGTGCCAGCAGCCAAGGACAGGGAACCACCGGGGAGCTGTTTTTT
.	TRBV9	TRBJ1-6	once	CASSQQMNSPLHF	TGTGCCAGCAGCCAACAGATGAATTCACCCCTCCACTTT
.	TRBV7-3	TRBJ2-3	.	CASSSGWTSTDTQYF	TGTGCCAGCAGCTCCGGGTGGACTAGCACAGATACGCAGTATTTT
.	TRBV5-5	TRBJ1-3	.	CASSTWTEPRNTIYF	TGTGCCAGCAGCACATGGACAGAACCGAGAAACACCATATATTTT
.	TRBV15	TRBJ1-2	.	CATNLAGRVNYGYTF	TGTGCCACCAACCTTGCGGGACGGGTAAACTATGGCTACACCTTC
TRBD1	TRBV10-3	TRBJ1-1	.	CAIGDRGDTEAFF	TGTGCCATCGGGGACAGGGGAGACACTGAAGCTTTCTTT
.	TRBV19	TRBJ1-2	.	CASSISRRQNYGYTF	TGTGCCAGTAGTATTTCCCGGCGGCAAAACTATGGCTACACCTTC
TRBD1	TRBV14	TRBJ2-3	.	CASSTGTGGTDTQYF	TGTGCCAGCAGCACCGGGACAGGGGGGACAGATACGCAGTATTTT
TRBD1	TRBV5-4	TRBJ2-6	.	CASSKDRGGSGANVLTF	TGTGCCAGCAGCAAAGACAGGGGGGGCTCTGGGGCCAACGTCCTGACTTTC
.	TRBV7-2	TRBJ2-3	.	CASSLVPGGATDTQYF	TGTGCCAGCAGCTTAGTCCCAGGCGGGGCCACAGATACGCAGTATTTT
.	TRBV5-1	TRBJ1-2	.	CASSALQGPYGYTF	TGCGCCAGCAGCGCTCTACAGGGACCCTATGGCTACACCTTC
.	TRBV28	TRBJ2-5	.	CASSPYETQYF	TGTGCCAGCAGTCCCTATGAGACCCAGTACTTC
TRBD1	TRBV4-1	TRBJ1-2	.	CASSQPRQGPFYGYTF	TGCGCCAGCAGCCAACCAAGACAGGGGCCCTTCTATGGCTACACCTTC
.	TRBV2	TRBJ1-2	.	CASSTGGNYGYTF	TGTGCCAGCAGTACGGGGGGAAACTATGGCTACACCTTC
TRBD1	TRBV9	TRBJ1-1	.	CASSPRGDRDNTEAFF	TGTGCCAGCAGCCCAAGAGGGGACAGGGACAACACTGAAGCTTTCTTT
.	TRBV6-2/TRBV6-3	TRBJ1-5	.	CASSYGRGPTRRDQPQHF	TGTGCCAGCAGTTACGGCAGGGGACCTACCAGAAGGGATCAGCCCCAGCATTTT
.	TRBV9	TRBJ2-7	.	CASSLRDSYEQYF	TGTGCCAGCAGCCTCAGGGACTCCTACGAGCAGTACTTC
TRBD1	TRBV27	TRBJ1-5	.	CASSLSITGVNQPQHF	TGTGCCAGCAGTTTATCCATAACAGGGGTGAATCAGCCCCAGCATTTT
.	TRBV5-1	TRBJ2-7	once	CASSFIGVGEQYF	TGCGCCAGCAGCTTTATCGGGGTGGGTGAGCAGTACTTC
.	TRBV15	TRBJ1-2	few	CATSRAPTANYGYTF	TGTGCCACCAGCAGAGCACCCACAGCTAACTATGGCTACACCTTC
.	TRBV15	TRBJ1-2	.	CATSRDGLYGYTF	TGTGCCACCAGCAGAGATGGCCTGTATGGCTACACCTTC
.	TRBV28	TRBJ1-5	.	CASGSQPQHF	TGTGCCAGTGGCTCTCAGCCCCAGCATTTT
TRBD1	TRBV6-5	TRBJ1-6	.	CASSTRNRGSSPLHF	TGTGCCAGCAGCACCCGTAACAGGGGTTCTTCACCCCTCCACTTT
TRBD2	TRBV7-9	TRBJ2-7	.	CASSPLGTSGGSEQYF	TGTGCCAGCAGCCCTCTCGGGACTAGCGGGGGTAGCGAGCAGTACTTC